These T cell receptor beta chains were read from a single sample in a study of blood T cells in healthy people across ages. TCRdb itself ran the 5' RACE reads through MiXCR, one entry per CDR3 protein. The table shows roughly 800,000 distinct CDR3 sequences, with roughly 60% occurring only once. The material sequenced was blood. These receptors were taken from a man aged 25 to 40 in good health. Both conserved end residues are part of each CDR3. D genes are given only for firm matches. The size entry is marked missing in some rows and otherwise reads once, few, many or a size class.

TRBJ1-5 | . | TRBV6-1 | few | TGTGCCAGCATAAGTGGCAGTTATAGCAATCAGCCCCAGCATTTT | CASISGSYSNQPQHF
TRBJ2-4 | TRBD1 | TRBV6-2/TRBV6-3 | . | TGTGCCAGCTTGGATAACAGGGGGGACATTCAGTACTTC | CASLDNRGDIQYF
TRBJ1-1 | . | TRBV20-1 | . | TGCAGTGCTAAGGGAGAGGTGGGGGACACTGAAGCTTTCTTT | CSAKGEVGDTEAFF
TRBJ2-1 | TRBD2 | TRBV14 | . | TGTGCCAGCAGCCAGCGGGGGGCTACTAACAATGAGCAGTTCTTC | CASSQRGATNNEQFF
TRBJ1-6 | . | TRBV12-3/TRBV12-4 | . | TGTGCCAGCAGTTTAAGGGTAGGGTCACCCCTCCACTTT | CASSLRVGSPLHF
TRBJ2-3 | . | TRBV10-3 | . | TGTGCCGCCGCCTCCGAGGGTACGCAGTATTTT | CAAASEGTQYF
TRBJ2-1 | . | TRBV28 | . | TGTGCCAGCAGTTTAACGGGGTTCAGTGAGCAGTTCTTC | CASSLTGFSEQFF
TRBJ2-1 | . | TRBV20-1 | few | TGCAGCGCTAGATGGACTGGTCGGTTCTCCTACAATGAGCAGTTCTTC | CSARWTGRFSYNEQFF
TRBJ2-7 | . | TRBV24-1 | . | TGTGCCACCAGTGATGCATTAGATGAGCAGTACTTC | CATSDALDEQYF
TRBJ1-1 | TRBD1 | TRBV4-3 | . | TGCGCCAGCAGCCAAGATCTGGAGGGGGCCTGGGGGGAAGCTTTCTTT | CASSQDLEGAWGEAFF
TRBJ2-1 | TRBD2 | TRBV7-2 | . | TGTGCCAGCAGCTTAACCGGGACTAGCGTTCATGAGCAGTTCTTC | CASSLTGTSVHEQFF
TRBJ1-2 | . | TRBV4-2 | . | TGTGCCAGCAGCAGGCTTCTAGGGGATGGCTACACCTTC | CASSRLLGDGYTF
TRBJ1-2 | TRBD1 | TRBV14 | . | TGTGCCAGCAGCCACTGGGACAGAAACTATGCCTACACCTTC | CASSHWDRNYAYTF
TRBJ2-1 | . | TRBV4-3 | . | TGCGCCAGCAGCCGCCTGGGGGCGGGCAATGAGCAGCTCTTC | CASSRLGAGNEQLF
TRBJ2-5 | . | TRBV5-1 | few | TGCGCCAGCAGCTTGGACACAACGCGAGAGACCCAGTACTTC | CASSLDTTRETQYF
TRBJ1-2 | . | TRBV7-2 | . | TGCGCCAGCAGATCGACAGGTGGAAATGGCTACACCTTC | CASRSTGGNGYTF
TRBJ2-4 | TRBD1 | TRBV28 | . | TGTGCCAGCATGGGACAGTTCTTAAACATTCAGTACTTC | CASMGQFLNIQYF
TRBJ1-2 | . | TRBV4-3 | . | TGCGCCAGCAGCCAAGACGCTGGGGTCAGCTATGGCTACACCTTC | CASSQDAGVSYGYTF
TRBJ2-4 | . | TRBV28 | few | TGTGCCAGCAGCCCAGACCGGGGGAGGCCCAAAAACATTCAGTACTTC | CASSPDRGRPKNIQYF
TRBJ1-2 | . | TRBV29-1 | . | TGCAGCGCGGCTGCAGCGGGGTATGGCTACACCTTC | CSAAAAGYGYTF
TRBJ2-5 | TRBD2 | TRBV6-5 | few | TGTGCCAGCGGCTCTAGCGGGGGGAGGGAGACCCAGTACTTC | CASGSSGGRETQYF
TRBJ1-2 | . | TRBV12-3/TRBV12-4 | . | TGTGCCAGCAGTCCTCAGTTAGCTAACTATGGCTACACCTTC | CASSPQLANYGYTF
TRBJ2-5 | TRBD2 | TRBV7-2 | . | TGTGCCAGCAGCCCGGGACTAGCGGGAGGAGGGACCCAGTACTTC | CASSPGLAGGGTQYF